The rows below give T cell receptor beta chains drawn from one sample of a study of cytomegalovirus exposure and HLA in healthy donors. Repertoires were generated with immunoSEQ multiplex PCR, while TCRdb's copy carries only in-frame clones and drops some. The sample yields roughly 220,000 clones, just under 70% seen once. The sequencing sample was made of PBMCs. These receptors came from a man in his forties or fifties in good health and CMV-seropositive. Both conserved end residues are part of each CDR3. The D gene is left open where the match is weak. Expanded clones are given a class, and other clones once, few, many or no size at all.

>TRBJ2-3|NA|TRBV18|TRBD2
TGTGCCAGCTCACCATATAGCGGGGGAACAGATACGCAGTATTTT
CASSPYSGGTDTQYF
>TRBJ1-5|NA|TRBV2|NA
TGTGCCAGCAGTGGTTCGGGCTGGGGGGACAATCAGCCCCAGCATTTT
CASSGSGWGDNQPQHF
>TRBJ1-3|NA|TRBV7-9|NA
TGTGCCAGCAGCTTCTCCGGGTCCTCTGGAAACACCATATATTTT
CASSFSGSSGNTIYF
>TRBJ2-7|NA|TRBV7-8|NA
TGTGCCAGCAGCACAGGGACCTACAAGCAGTACTTC
CASSTGTYKQYF
>TRBJ2-1|NA|TRBV7-2|TRBD1
TGTGCCAGCAGCTTAGCGGCTTATGGGACAGGGGCCCCCAATGAGCAGTTCTTC
CASSLAAYGTGAPNEQFF
>TRBJ1-5|NA|TRBV5-1|TRBD1
TGCGCCAGCAGCTTGGCCGGGACAGGGGATCAGCCCCAGCATTTT
CASSLAGTGDQPQHF
>TRBJ1-2|NA|TRBV4-1|NA
TGCGCCAGCAGCCAAGCCTTCACAGAAGACAACTATGGCTACACCTTC
CASSQAFTEDNYGYTF
>TRBJ2-5|NA|TRBV1|NA
TGCACCAGCATGGACAGCTTCCAAGAGGCCCAGTACTTC
CTSMDSFQEAQYF
>TRBJ2-1|NA|TRBV29-1|TRBD2
TGCAGCGTCCACCCGGTTGGGACTAGCGGCCACAATGAGCAGTTCTTC
CSVHPVGTSGHNEQFF
>TRBJ1-4|NA|TRBV19|TRBD1
TGTGCCAGTAGTAAGGACAGGGAGGGTTATAATGAAAAACTGTTTTTT
CASSKDREGYNEKLFF
>TRBJ2-5|NA|TRBV6-1|TRBD2
TGTGCCAGCAGGGCGCGGGGGGCCCAAGAGACCCAGTACTTC
CASRARGAQETQYF
>TRBJ1-1|NA|TRBV4-1|NA
TGCGCCAGCAGCCAAGACGACGCCGGGGTGAACACTGAAGCTTTCTTT
CASSQDDAGVNTEAFF
>TRBJ1-1|NA|TRBV19|NA
TGTGCCAGTAGTACCCCGGGGGTAGTTACTGAAGCTTTCTTT
CASSTPGVVTEAFF
>TRBJ2-7|NA|TRBV14|TRBD2
TGTGCCAGCAGCGGGCGGGGGACCTACGAGCAGTACTTC
CASSGRGTYEQYF
>TRBJ2-1|NA|TRBV4-2|TRBD2
TGTGCCAGCAGCCAGGAAAGCGGGGCATACAATGAGCAGTTCTTC
CASSQESGAYNEQFF
>TRBJ2-7|NA|TRBV7-9|NA
TGTGCCAGCACCGCGTCGGGTCTCCTCTACGAGCAGTACTTC
CASTASGLLYEQYF
>TRBJ2-2|NA|TRBV5-4|NA
TGTGCCAGCAGCTTGGCCAGGGGAAGCGCCGGGGAGCTGTTTTTT
CASSLARGSAGELFF
>TRBJ1-3|NA|TRBV27|NA
TGTGCCAGCAGTTTAGAGATCACCGGGGGAAACACCATATATTTT
CASSLEITGGNTIYF
>TRBJ1-1|NA|TRBV19|TRBD1
TGTGCCAGTAGTATAGGGACAGGGAAGACTGAAGCTTTCTTT
CASSIGTGKTEAFF
>TRBJ2-5|NA|TRBV6-5|TRBD2
TGTGCCAGCAGAAAACCGGGCGGGGGGACCCAGTACTTC
CASRKPGGGTQYF
>TRBJ2-7|few|TRBV6-6|TRBD2
TGTGCCAGCAGTCGGACTAGCGGGAGGTACGAGCAGTACTTC
CASSRTSGRYEQYF